Below are 7 T cell receptor beta chains sequenced from a single sample in a study of shared clonotypes between healthy human individuals. The repertoire was sequenced with immunoSEQ multiplex PCR; TCRdb's copy has only in-frame clones and lacks some. The sample has some 1,600,000 clones; 95% to 99% are singletons. The sequenced material came from naive CD4+ T cells sorted from blood. Noted subset: CD45RA+ positively selected. These receptor sequences come from a man aged 30-40 years in good health.

The chain uses TRBV7-2 and TRBJ2-3; perhaps TRBD1 as D (5 bases). CDR1 and CDR2 (germline): SGHTA, FQGNSA. Between the trimmed V and J ends, which lost 1 base and 7 bases, there was a span of 12 bases. This CDR3 contains 14 residues. CDR3 sequence reads: CASSLGGQSYTQYF. DNA of the CDR3: TGTGCCAGCAGCTTAGGGGGCCAATCTTATACGCAGTATTTT. The entire variable domain, with the rest obtained from reference TRBV7-2 and TRBJ2-3, is as follows: GAGVSQSPSNKVTEKGKDVELRCDPISGHTALYWYRQSLGQGLEFLIYFQGNSAPDKSGLPSDRFSAERTGGSVSTLTIQRTQQEDSAVYLCASSLGGQSYTQYFGPGTRLTVL.

A note on this clone: Other nucleotide sequences in the sample specify the same CDR3. V and J are TRBV18 and TRBJ2-5, with unresolved D. CDR3 size: 15 residues. The V gene lost 3 bases and the J gene lost 2 bases, with 13 bases spanning the gap. CDR1 KGHSH and CDR2 LQKENI come from the germline V gene. This chain's CDR3 is CASSPRLLGQETQYF. The CDR3 coding sequence is TGTGCCAGCTCACCGAGACTCCTCGGGCAAGAGACCCAGTACTTC.

J is TRBJ2-7 and V is TRBV13, with D maybe TRBD2 (6 bases). V was cut by 2 bases and J by 4 bases, with 15 bases left in between. Germline V CDR1 and CDR2: PRHDT, FYEKMQ (reference sequence). This CDR3 region has 15 residues. Written as DNA, the CDR3 is TGTGCCAGCAGCTTACGCCCGGGAGCCTCTTACGAGCAGTACTTC. Its translation is CASSLRPGASYEQYF.

This chain connects TRBV29-1 to TRBJ2-3; D possibly uses TRBD1 or TRBD2 (5 bases each). The CDR3 has 14 amino acids. Trimming removed 3 bases at V and 7 bases at J, with 17 bases between. Germline values: CDR1 SQVTM, CDR2 ANQGSEA. As DNA, the CDR3 is TGCAGCGTTGAGGGGCGGGCATCCGTTTATACGCAGTATTTT. Its protein is CSVEGRASVYTQYF.

This chain joins TRBV7-9 and TRBJ2-7, with 7 bases fitting TRBD1. CDR1 is SEHNR and CDR2 is FQNEAQ in the germline V gene (reference sequence). V shed 5 bases and J 5 bases; nucleotides not matched to a gene: 9. The CDR3 runs to 14 residues. The CDR3 sequence is CASSPTGMLDEQYF. The CDR3 region has the DNA TGTGCCAGCAGCCCGACAGGGATGTTGGACGAGCAGTACTTC.

This clone was counted once. The V and J genes are TRBV18 and TRBJ1-3; the D gene is possibly TRBD1 (6 bases). V gave up 6 bases and J gave up 3 bases, with 15 bases separating them. There are 15 residues in the CDR3. CDR1 and CDR2 from the germline V gene are KGHSH and LQKENI. The CDR3 protein is CASSRDINIGNTIYF. In DNA form, the CDR3 reads TGTGCCAGCTCTCGGGACATAAACATTGGAAACACCATATATTTT.

V is TRBV4-2 and J is TRBJ1-1, with a weak D call TRBD1 (5 bases). Trimming left V 6 bases short and J 1 base short, with 15 bases between. CDR1 and CDR2 (germline): LGHNA, YNFKEQ. This CDR3 comprises 15 residues. The CDR3 coding sequence is TGTGCCAGCAGACTAACAGGATGGGGGAACACTGAAGCTTTCTTT. Its translation: CASRLTGWGNTEAFF.